This T cell receptor beta chain was observed in a study of shared clonotypes between healthy human individuals. Study-level findings and limits: Sharing across four donors was seen in around 5.1% of naive CD4 clonotypes. In contrast to clonotypes shared by all four donors, non-shared clonotypes had lower generation probabilities.

Per the authors' pipeline: In the immunoSEQ data, sequences were junction-only and lacked quality scores, so filtering differed. Repertoires were generated with immunoSEQ multiplex PCR, while TCRdb's copy carries only in-frame clones and drops some. From that table come the V and J calls and clone size; the DNA was used to work out D and trimming. The table includes 2 million to 2.5 million clones, more than 90% detected once. V lost 6 bases, J lost 4 bases, and 15 bases lay in between. The CDR3 loop spans 14 amino acids. Germline V lookup: CDR1 MNHNS, CDR2 SASEGT. In the case of this clone: What it binds is not known.

Sample: naive CD4+ T cells sorted from blood. Subset here: CD45RA+ positively selected. The chain joins TRBV6-1 to TRBJ1-1; weak D call: TRBD1 (6 bases). This receptor was identified in a man younger than 30 in good health. CDR3 region: CASSPSGGFTEAFF. The DNA for the CDR3 is TGTGCCAGCAGCCCTAGCGGGGGCTTCACTGAAGCTTTCTTT.